This TCR beta chain was observed in a study of T-cell memory formation after mild COVID-19. In the study overall: For the most part, TCR clusters were specific to one donor.

General study findings and limits: Day 15 to 85 contractors were CD4/CD8 balanced; later expanders leaned CD4+. Clones that contracted clustered mainly in CM and EM if CD4+ and in EMRA if CD8+.

TCRdb reprocessed the 5' RACE reads with MiXCR, giving one entry per CDR3 protein. The data show fewer than 450,000 distinct CDR3 sequences, more than 20% seen once. Concerning this clonotype: The antigen is unknown.

Germline V lookup: CDR1 SQVTM, CDR2 ANQGSEA. CDR3 length: 12 amino acids. V was clipped by 4 bases and J by 5 bases; unmatched bases: 4. Sample: PBMCs or a T cell subset sorted from them (not recorded which). The TCR comes from an adult woman who had mild COVID-19 (a few samples of this study predate the infection). Cell type and time point are not known. V is TRBV29-1 and J is TRBJ2-5; 7 nucleotides line up with TRBD1. CDR3 in amino acids: CSVGRGLETQYF. CDR3 nucleotide sequence: TGCAGCGTTGGTAGGGGGCTGGAGACCCAGTACTTC.